Shown below are 17 T cell receptor beta chains from a single sample sequenced in a study of vaccination effects on CD4 cells after COVID-19. Generated by immunoSEQ multiplex PCR, the TCRdb table keeps only in-frame clones and is missing some. The sample records about 69,000 clones, around 70% being singletons. Their antigens are not known. After expansion with viral peptide pools in the ViraFEST assay, antigen-specific CD4+ T cells were sequenced. On day 10 of culture, CD4+ T cells were separated out. The participants, recipients of two vaccine doses, got either BNT162b2 or mRNA-1273. Sequenced here: CD4+ T cells from PBMCs cultured with HCoV-229E spike peptides, sampled after COVID-19 vaccination. The receptor source for this set is a human donor who received a COVID-19 vaccine.

V is TRBV7-2 and J is TRBJ1-5; weak D call: TRBD1 (5 bases). Germline loops: CDR1 SGHTA, CDR2 FQGNSA. Trimming removed 5 bases from V and 8 bases from J, with 13 bases in between. The CDR3 runs to 13 residues. The CDR3 nucleotides are TGTGCCAGCAGCATTAGGGGAAGGGAGCCCCAGCATTTT. It encodes CASSIRGREPQHF.

The chain has TRBV5-8 and TRBJ2-2, with D perhaps assigned TRBD1 or TRBD2 (5 bases each). CDR1 is SGHTS and CDR2 is YDEGEE in the germline V gene. V was shortened by 5 bases and J by 4 bases, with 15 bases between the two germline ends. There are 15 residues in the CDR3. The DNA for the CDR3 is TGTGCCAGCAGTCCAGGGAAAGAGGGCACCGGGGAGCTGTTTTTT. Amino acid sequence: CASSPGKEGTGELFF.

The J gene is TRBJ2-1, the V gene TRBV7-2, with D possibly matching TRBD2 (7 bases). CDR1 is SGHTA and CDR2 is FQGNSA in the germline V gene. Trimming took off 5 bases at V and 7 bases at J, with 18 bases between the two ends. The CDR3 has 15 amino acids. The CDR3 DNA follows: TGTGCCAGCAGCCGGAGGGGGGGGGCAAGTAATGAGCAGTTCTTC. It encodes CASSRRGGASNEQFF.

The V gene is TRBV19, the J gene TRBJ1-2; D is undetermined. The CDR3 extends over 14 amino acids. Deletions cut 6 bases from V and 4 bases from J, with 15 bases between. Germline CDR1 reads LNHDA; CDR2 reads SQIVND (reference sequence). The CDR3 is CASSGGLLGYGYTF. The CDR3 nucleotides read TGTGCCAGTAGCGGAGGGCTCCTGGGCTATGGCTACACCTTC. The full variable domain, rest sourced from reference TRBV19 and TRBJ1-2, is DGGITQSPKYLFRKEGQNVTLSCEQNLNHDAMYWYRQDPGQGLRLIYYSQIVNDFQKGDIAEGYSVSREKKESFPLTVTSAQKNPTAFYLCASSGGLLGYGYTFGSGTRLTVV.

The gene calls are TRBV24-1 and TRBJ1-4, with a weak D call TRBD1 (5 bases). V was trimmed by 3 bases and J by 7 bases, leaving 14 bases between them. The CDR3 has 15 amino acids. Germline V lookup: CDR1 KGHDR, CDR2 SFDVKD. The CDR3 is CATSDPRGGGEKLFF. The CDR3 DNA reads TGTGCCACCAGTGATCCCCGCGGGGGAGGTGAAAAACTGTTTTTT.

The chain links TRBV9 to TRBJ2-5, with a weak D call TRBD1 (6 bases). Germline lookup yields CDR1 SGDLS and CDR2 YYNGEE. V was shortened by 4 bases and J by 4 bases, with 14 bases between the two germline ends. This CDR3 contains 14 residues. CDR3 nucleotides: TGTGCCAGCAGCATAAAAGGGGGTTCAGAGACCCAGTACTTC. It specifies CASSIKGGSETQYF. The full variable domain, rest sourced from reference TRBV9 and TRBJ2-5, is DSGVTQTPKHLITATGQRVTLRCSPRSGDLSVYWYQQSLDQGLQFLIQYYNGEERAKGNILERFSAQQFPDLHSELNLSSLELGDSALYFCASSIKGGSETQYFGPGTRLLVL.

This chain joins TRBV19 and TRBJ1-4, with D tentatively TRBD1 (5 bases). V was pared by 7 bases and J by 8 bases, with 20 bases between. CDR3 length: 15 residues. CDR1 and CDR2 (germline): LNHDA, SQIVND (reference sequence). The CDR3 DNA sequence: TGTGCCAGTAACGGGGACGTTCTAACCAGGGAAAAACTGTTTTTT. It translates to CASNGDVLTREKLFF.

The chain is built from TRBV5-1 and TRBJ2-5, with 8 bases matching TRBD1. The CDR3 sequence is 14 residues long. CDR1 is SGHRS and CDR2 is YFSETQ in the germline V gene. Unmatched junction bases numbered 7, after V lost 4 bases and J lost 5 bases. The CDR3 is CASSGQGARETQYF. CDR3 nucleotide sequence: TGCGCCAGCAGCGGTCAGGGGGCGCGGGAGACCCAGTACTTC.

This chain uses TRBV3-1 (or the pseudogene TRBV3-2) with TRBJ2-5; 13 bases match TRBD2. The CDR3 spans 16 residues. Per the germline V gene, CDR1 is LGHDT and CDR2 is YNNKEL (reference sequence). The trim removed 5 bases at V and 1 base at J, leaving 4 bases unmatched. CDR3 DNA: TGTGCCAGCAGCTACGGGACTAGCGGGGCCCAAGAGACCCAGTACTTC. Encoded protein: CASSYGTSGAQETQYF.

The V and J genes are TRBV2 and TRBJ1-1; no firm D call. Germline V lookup: CDR1 SNHLY, CDR2 FYNNEI. CDR3 length equals 11 residues. Trimming cost V 2 bases and J 12 bases, with 10 bases left between them. DNA for the CDR3: TGTGCCAGCAGTGAATTGGGAAGGACTTTCTTT. This translates into CASSELGRTFF.

The chain is built from TRBV30 and TRBJ1-2; D is possibly TRBD1 (6 bases). Trimming removed 3 bases at V and 8 bases at J, with 22 bases between. The CDR3 runs 15 residues. Per the germline V gene, CDR1 is GTSNPN and CDR2 is SVGIG (reference sequence). The DNA of the CDR3 is TGTGCCTGGAGAGGGGGTATGGCGGTGGCGAACGGCTACACCTTC. Its translation is CAWRGGMAVANGYTF.

The rearrangement joins TRBV27 to TRBJ1-2, with D possibly matching TRBD1 (5 bases). In germline, CDR1 is MNHEY, CDR2 SMNVEV (reference sequence). The CDR3 contains 17 residues. The germline V and J ends were trimmed by 3 bases and 4 bases, with 21 bases remaining between them. CDR3 loop: CASSLGISRAPFYGYTF. In DNA, the CDR3 is TGTGCCAGCAGTTTGGGTATATCCAGGGCCCCCTTCTATGGCTACACCTTC.

V usage is TRBV5-6 and J usage is TRBJ1-1; TRBD1 is a possible D gene (5 bases). The CDR3 runs 13 residues. The germline V gene has CDR1 SGHDT and CDR2 YYEEEE. Trimming removed 0 bases from V and 6 bases from J, with 9 bases in between. The CDR3 DNA reads as TGTGCCAGCAGCTTGGGGCCAGGGTCTGAAGCTTTCTTT. The encoded protein is CASSLGPGSEAFF.

CDR3 residues: CASSYWSTDTQYF. The CDR3 nucleotides read TGTGCCAGCAGTTATTGGAGCACAGATACGCAGTATTTT. The V call is TRBV6-2 or TRBV6-3, the J call TRBJ2-3; D unresolved. The CDR3 has 13 amino acids. CDR1 is MNHEY, CDR2 SVGEGT, per germline. The V gene lost 3 bases and the J gene lost 0 bases, with 4 bases spanning the gap.

V is TRBV18 and J is TRBJ2-1; 12 bases are a match to TRBD2. J lost 7 bases, V lost 0 bases, and 4 bases had no gene match. The CDR3 extends over 16 amino acids. CDR1 and CDR2 (germline): KGHSH, LQKENI. This chain's CDR3 is CASSPPGLAGLNEQFF. In DNA, the CDR3 is TGTGCCAGCTCACCACCCGGACTAGCGGGGCTTAATGAGCAGTTCTTC.

This rearrangement joins TRBV6-2 or TRBV6-3 to TRBJ2-7; tentatively, D is TRBD1 or TRBD2 (5 bases each). Germline V gene sequence: CDR1 MNHEY, CDR2 SVGEGT. This CDR3 has 16 amino acids. V lost 5 bases, J lost 6 bases, and 23 bases lay in between. For the CDR3, the DNA is TGTGCCAGCAGTACTTACCCCCCGGGACGGATCATCGAGCAGTACGTC. Encoded protein: CASSTYPPGRIIEQYV.

This chain joins TRBV28 and TRBJ1-2; the D is unclear. V was shortened by 2 bases and J by 2 bases, with 15 bases between the two germline ends. This CDR3 has 16 amino acids. The V gene's germline CDR1 is MDHEN and CDR2 SYDVKM. The DNA of the CDR3 is TGTGCCAGCAGTTTACTGTCGAGAGGGCCCAACTATGGCTACACCTTC. This codes for CASSLLSRGPNYGYTF.